This is a list of T cell receptor beta chains from one sample in a study of blood T cell repertoires in COVID-19. The table came from immunoSEQ multiplex PCR; TCRdb's copy has only in-frame clones and leaves some out. This table holds 88,000 or so clones, more than 85% found once. Sequencing was done on a sample of PBMCs or T cells enriched from blood (not recorded which). These TCRs come from a woman aged 45-60 years with acute COVID-19. CDR3s include the opening cysteine and the closing phenylalanine or tryptophan. A D gene is named only where the DNA matches it firmly. The listing skips clone size in some rows; elsewhere it reads once, few, many or a size class.

V: TRBV25-1
size: .
D: .
J: TRBJ1-1
CDR3: CASRRAGENTEAFF
DNA: TGTGCCAGCAGGCGAGCAGGGGAGAACACTGAAGCTTTCTTT

V: TRBV2
size: .
D: .
J: TRBJ2-3
CDR3: CASRLTPSTDTQYF
DNA: TGTGCCAGCAGACTGACACCGAGCACAGATACGCAGTATTTT

V: TRBV5-1
size: .
D: TRBD2
J: TRBJ2-7
CDR3: CASSTLTSARGEQYF
DNA: TGCGCCAGCAGCACGCTGACTAGCGCGAGGGGGGAGCAGTACTTC

V: TRBV12-2
size: .
D: .
J: TRBJ2-1
CDR3: CASRLALRGWSNEQFF
DNA: TGTGCAAGTCGCTTAGCGCTGAGGGGGTGGTCGAATGAGCAGTTCTTC

V: TRBV5-4
size: .
D: TRBD2
J: TRBJ2-5
CDR3: CASSLGTSGGPGTQYF
DNA: TGTGCCAGCAGCTTGGGGACTAGCGGGGGTCCGGGGACCCAGTACTTC

V: TRBV6-1
size: few
D: TRBD1
J: TRBJ2-7
CDR3: CASSEIWGQGLDEQYF
DNA: TGTGCCAGCAGTGAAATTTGGGGACAGGGGCTCGACGAGCAGTACTTC

V: TRBV20-1
size: .
D: TRBD2
J: TRBJ2-5
CDR3: CSASSWTSGSGETQYF
DNA: TGCAGTGCTAGTTCGTGGACTAGCGGGAGCGGAGAGACCCAGTACTTC

V: TRBV27
size: .
D: TRBD1
J: TRBJ1-2
CDR3: CASSFSGGLYYGYTF
DNA: TGTGCCAGCAGTTTCTCAGGGGGCTTGTACTATGGCTACACCTTC

V: TRBV2
size: .
D: .
J: TRBJ2-1
CDR3: CASSVRGFDEQFF
DNA: TGTGCCAGCAGTGTGAGAGGGTTTGATGAGCAGTTCTTC

V: TRBV18
size: .
D: .
J: TRBJ2-1
CDR3: CASSPPEGSHNEQFF
DNA: TGTGCCAGCTCACCACCGGAGGGGTCCCACAATGAGCAGTTCTTC

V: TRBV4-2
size: .
D: .
J: TRBJ1-1
CDR3: CASSHQGSEAFF
DNA: TGTGCCAGCAGCCATCAGGGATCTGAAGCTTTCTTT